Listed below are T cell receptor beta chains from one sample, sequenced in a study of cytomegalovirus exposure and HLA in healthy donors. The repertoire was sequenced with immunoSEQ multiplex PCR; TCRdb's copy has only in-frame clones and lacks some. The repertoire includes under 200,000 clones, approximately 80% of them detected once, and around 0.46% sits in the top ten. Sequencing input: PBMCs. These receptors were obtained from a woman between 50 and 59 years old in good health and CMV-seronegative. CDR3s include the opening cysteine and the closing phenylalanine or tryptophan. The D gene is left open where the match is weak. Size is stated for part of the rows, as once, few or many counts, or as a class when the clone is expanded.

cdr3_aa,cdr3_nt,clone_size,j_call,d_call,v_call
CASSFEQGLAKNIQYF,TGTGCCAGCAGCTTTGAACAGGGTCTGGCCAAAAACATTCAGTACTTC,.,TRBJ2-4,.,TRBV11-2
CASSRTDISYNEQFF,TGTGCCAGCAGCCGCACTGACATCTCCTACAATGAGCAGTTCTTC,.,TRBJ2-1,.,TRBV6-5
CASSEYTSGILSETQYF,TGTGCCAGCAGTGAATATACTAGCGGGATATTATCAGAGACCCAGTACTTC,.,TRBJ2-5,TRBD2,TRBV2
CASSSPGSPYEQYF,TGTGCCAGCAGTTCGCCAGGGTCCCCCTACGAGCAGTACTTC,.,TRBJ2-7,.,TRBV28
CASSPMEGFNQPQHF,TGTGCCAGCAGCCCCATGGAGGGCTTCAATCAGCCCCAGCATTTT,.,TRBJ1-5,.,TRBV7-2
CASSLRLQEQYF,TGTGCCAGCAGTTTACGCCTGCAGGAGCAGTACTTC,few,TRBJ2-7,.,TRBV28
CASSFGGWLAGRQETQYF,TGTGCCAGCAGTTTTGGTGGTTGGCTAGCGGGCAGGCAAGAGACCCAGTACTTC,few,TRBJ2-5,TRBD2,TRBV28
CASSSGVSGYTF,TGTGCCAGCAGTTCAGGGGTATCTGGCTACACCTTC,.,TRBJ1-2,.,TRBV28
CASSLASGGTDTQYF,TGCGCCAGCAGCTTGGCTTCGGGGGGCACAGATACGCAGTATTTT,.,TRBJ2-3,.,TRBV5-1
CASRISLARNIQYF,TGTGCCAGCAGAATCTCACTAGCGAGAAACATTCAGTACTTC,.,TRBJ2-4,TRBD2,TRBV13
CASSYGTGASGNTIYF,TGTGCCAGCAGTTACGGCACAGGGGCCTCTGGAAACACCATATATTTT,.,TRBJ1-3,TRBD1,TRBV6-5
CSARSLEAFF,TGCAGTGCTAGGTCCCTTGAAGCTTTCTTT,.,TRBJ1-1,.,TRBV20-1
CASSEKGSLTTNEKLFF,TGCGCCAGCAGCGAGAAGGGGTCTCTCACAACTAATGAAAAACTGTTTTTT,.,TRBJ1-4,.,TRBV5-1
CASSVVSAGDTQYF,TGTGCCAGCAGCGTCGTTAGCGCAGGAGATACGCAGTATTTT,.,TRBJ2-3,.,TRBV2
CASSLGVRAGNEQFF,TGCGCCAGCAGCTTGGGAGTGAGGGCGGGAAATGAGCAGTTCTTC,.,TRBJ2-1,.,TRBV5-1
CASRLGTGEEQFF,TGTGCCAGCAGACTCGGGACAGGGGAAGAGCAGTTCTTC,.,TRBJ2-1,TRBD1,TRBV7-9
CASRVIQGRSETQYF,TGTGCCAGCAGGGTCATACAGGGGAGGTCGGAGACCCAGTACTTC,.,TRBJ2-5,.,TRBV28
CASSTNRAGEQFF,TGTGCCAGCAGCACTAACAGGGCTGGTGAGCAGTTCTTC,.,TRBJ2-1,.,TRBV27
CASSPRTNPHEQYF,TGCGCCAGCAGCCCACGGACAAACCCCCACGAGCAGTACTTC,.,TRBJ2-7,.,TRBV5-1
CASSLGASGYNEQFF,TGTGCCAGCAGCTTAGGGGCTAGCGGATACAATGAGCAGTTCTTC,once,TRBJ2-1,TRBD2,TRBV7-9
CAWTGLRRETQYF,TGTGCCTGGACAGGGCTGCGTAGGGAGACCCAGTACTTC,.,TRBJ2-5,.,TRBV30
CASSLSSAGQDYGYTF,TGTGCCAGCAGCTTAAGTTCGGCGGGCCAGGACTATGGCTACACCTTC,.,TRBJ1-2,.,TRBV7-2
CASSKDLAGGGPTQYF,TGTGCCAGTAGTAAGGATCTAGCGGGGGGTGGACCGACCCAGTACTTC,.,TRBJ2-5,TRBD2,TRBV19
CAWSRTENSPLHF,TGTGCCTGGAGCAGGACAGAGAATTCACCCCTCCACTTT,.,TRBJ1-6,.,TRBV30
CASSEGTGDGYTF,TGTGCCAGCAGTGAAGGGACCGGGGATGGCTACACCTTC,.,TRBJ1-2,.,TRBV6-1
CASSASGSGADTQYF,TGTGCCAGTAGTGCAAGCGGGAGTGGTGCAGATACGCAGTATTTT,.,TRBJ2-3,TRBD2,TRBV19
CASSVGVGGPIYEQYF,TGTGCCAGCAGCGTCGGGGTGGGAGGGCCAATCTACGAGCAGTACTTC,once,TRBJ2-7,TRBD2,TRBV9
CASSLDPSGQSGEQYF,TGCGCCAGCAGCTTGGACCCTTCGGGACAGTCAGGCGAGCAGTACTTC,.,TRBJ2-7,TRBD1,TRBV5-1
CASTMDSNPRGSDYTF,TGTGCCAGCACCATGGACAGTAACCCCAGAGGGAGTGACTACACCTTC,.,TRBJ1-2,.,TRBV6-4
CASSDLRGGEAFF,TGTGCCAGCAGTGACTTACGAGGGGGTGAAGCTTTCTTT,once,TRBJ1-1,.,TRBV6-1
CASSLGSEQYF,TGTGCCAGCAGTTTAGGGAGCGAGCAGTACTTC,.,TRBJ2-7,.,TRBV28
CSGGQMNTEAFF,TGCAGCGGCGGACAGATGAACACTGAAGCTTTCTTT,.,TRBJ1-1,.,TRBV29-1
CASSPYGGGTGGRPNYGYTF,TGTGCCAGCAGCCCTTATGGGGGGGGGACAGGGGGCAGACCTAACTATGGCTACACCTTC,.,TRBJ1-2,TRBD1,TRBV27
CASSTRAPGQGIHEQYF,TGTGCCAGCAGTACACGAGCTCCGGGACAGGGTATCCACGAGCAGTACTTC,.,TRBJ2-7,TRBD1,TRBV28
CASSLTVGGPYSNQPQHF,TGTGCCAGCAGCTTAACAGTGGGGGGGCCTTATAGCAATCAGCCCCAGCATTTT,.,TRBJ1-5,.,TRBV7-2
CASSVGDRGAKNIQYF,TGTGCCAGCAGCGTAGGAGATAGGGGGGCCAAAAACATTCAGTACTTC,.,TRBJ2-4,.,TRBV9
CSVRVGAGAYEQYF,TGCAGCGTCCGCGTAGGGGCGGGAGCCTACGAGCAGTACTTC,.,TRBJ2-7,TRBD2,TRBV29-1
CASSRGDRRETQYF,TGTGCCAGCAGTCGGGGGGATAGGAGAGAGACCCAGTACTTC,.,TRBJ2-5,TRBD2,TRBV9
CASSEDRDSEKLFF,TGTGCCAGCAGTGAGGATAGGGACAGTGAAAAACTGTTTTTT,few,TRBJ1-4,TRBD1,TRBV6-1
CASRRGGRDQPQHF,TGTGCCAGCAGGAGGGGGGGTAGGGATCAGCCCCAGCATTTT,.,TRBJ1-5,.,TRBV28
CASGGPGNEQYF,TGCGCCTCCGGGGGGCCGGGCAACGAGCAGTACTTC,.,TRBJ2-7,.,TRBV5-1
CASSRDPSGTIYEQYF,TGTGCCAGCAGCCGAGATCCTAGCGGGACCATCTACGAGCAGTACTTC,once,TRBJ2-7,TRBD2,TRBV5-6
CASRGTSGTGKYEQYF,TGTGCCAGCAGAGGAACCTCCGGGACAGGGAAATACGAGCAGTACTTC,.,TRBJ2-7,TRBD1,TRBV2
CASSTGGDYGYTF,TGTGCCAGCTCGACAGGGGGTGACTATGGCTACACCTTC,.,TRBJ1-2,TRBD1,TRBV18
CASSPRPPGSSYEQYF,TGTGCCAGCTCACCACGACCCCCCGGGAGCTCCTACGAGCAGTACTTC,once,TRBJ2-7,.,TRBV18
CASTRGGEANYGYTF,TGTGCCAGCACCCGCGGGGGTGAAGCTAACTATGGCTACACCTTC,.,TRBJ1-2,.,TRBV9
CASRTPTGSGNTIYF,TGTGCCAGCAGGACCCCGACAGGTTCTGGAAACACCATATATTTT,.,TRBJ1-3,.,TRBV6-1
CASSFLSARSSTDTQYF,TGTGCCAGCAGTTTCTTGAGCGCCCGCTCTAGCACAGATACGCAGTATTTT,few,TRBJ2-3,.,TRBV27
CASSWFGARDSSTDTQYF,TGTGCCAGCAGTTGGTTTGGGGCGCGGGATTCTAGCACAGATACGCAGTATTTT,.,TRBJ2-3,.,TRBV28
CASSLVEMGGVSPLHF,TGTGCCAGCAGCTTAGTAGAGATGGGGGGAGTCTCACCCCTCCACTTT,.,TRBJ1-6,.,TRBV13
CSVPGGGTEAFF,TGCAGCGTCCCCGGGGGGGGCACTGAAGCTTTCTTT,.,TRBJ1-1,.,TRBV29-1
CASSLAAGLAGGSTDTQYF,TGCGCCAGCAGCTTGGCCGCAGGGCTAGCGGGGGGAAGCACAGATACGCAGTATTTT,.,TRBJ2-3,TRBD2,TRBV5-1
CASRNPSGLGSTDTQYF,TGTGCCAGCAGAAACCCTAGCGGCCTCGGCTCCACAGATACGCAGTATTTT,few,TRBJ2-3,TRBD2,TRBV5-4